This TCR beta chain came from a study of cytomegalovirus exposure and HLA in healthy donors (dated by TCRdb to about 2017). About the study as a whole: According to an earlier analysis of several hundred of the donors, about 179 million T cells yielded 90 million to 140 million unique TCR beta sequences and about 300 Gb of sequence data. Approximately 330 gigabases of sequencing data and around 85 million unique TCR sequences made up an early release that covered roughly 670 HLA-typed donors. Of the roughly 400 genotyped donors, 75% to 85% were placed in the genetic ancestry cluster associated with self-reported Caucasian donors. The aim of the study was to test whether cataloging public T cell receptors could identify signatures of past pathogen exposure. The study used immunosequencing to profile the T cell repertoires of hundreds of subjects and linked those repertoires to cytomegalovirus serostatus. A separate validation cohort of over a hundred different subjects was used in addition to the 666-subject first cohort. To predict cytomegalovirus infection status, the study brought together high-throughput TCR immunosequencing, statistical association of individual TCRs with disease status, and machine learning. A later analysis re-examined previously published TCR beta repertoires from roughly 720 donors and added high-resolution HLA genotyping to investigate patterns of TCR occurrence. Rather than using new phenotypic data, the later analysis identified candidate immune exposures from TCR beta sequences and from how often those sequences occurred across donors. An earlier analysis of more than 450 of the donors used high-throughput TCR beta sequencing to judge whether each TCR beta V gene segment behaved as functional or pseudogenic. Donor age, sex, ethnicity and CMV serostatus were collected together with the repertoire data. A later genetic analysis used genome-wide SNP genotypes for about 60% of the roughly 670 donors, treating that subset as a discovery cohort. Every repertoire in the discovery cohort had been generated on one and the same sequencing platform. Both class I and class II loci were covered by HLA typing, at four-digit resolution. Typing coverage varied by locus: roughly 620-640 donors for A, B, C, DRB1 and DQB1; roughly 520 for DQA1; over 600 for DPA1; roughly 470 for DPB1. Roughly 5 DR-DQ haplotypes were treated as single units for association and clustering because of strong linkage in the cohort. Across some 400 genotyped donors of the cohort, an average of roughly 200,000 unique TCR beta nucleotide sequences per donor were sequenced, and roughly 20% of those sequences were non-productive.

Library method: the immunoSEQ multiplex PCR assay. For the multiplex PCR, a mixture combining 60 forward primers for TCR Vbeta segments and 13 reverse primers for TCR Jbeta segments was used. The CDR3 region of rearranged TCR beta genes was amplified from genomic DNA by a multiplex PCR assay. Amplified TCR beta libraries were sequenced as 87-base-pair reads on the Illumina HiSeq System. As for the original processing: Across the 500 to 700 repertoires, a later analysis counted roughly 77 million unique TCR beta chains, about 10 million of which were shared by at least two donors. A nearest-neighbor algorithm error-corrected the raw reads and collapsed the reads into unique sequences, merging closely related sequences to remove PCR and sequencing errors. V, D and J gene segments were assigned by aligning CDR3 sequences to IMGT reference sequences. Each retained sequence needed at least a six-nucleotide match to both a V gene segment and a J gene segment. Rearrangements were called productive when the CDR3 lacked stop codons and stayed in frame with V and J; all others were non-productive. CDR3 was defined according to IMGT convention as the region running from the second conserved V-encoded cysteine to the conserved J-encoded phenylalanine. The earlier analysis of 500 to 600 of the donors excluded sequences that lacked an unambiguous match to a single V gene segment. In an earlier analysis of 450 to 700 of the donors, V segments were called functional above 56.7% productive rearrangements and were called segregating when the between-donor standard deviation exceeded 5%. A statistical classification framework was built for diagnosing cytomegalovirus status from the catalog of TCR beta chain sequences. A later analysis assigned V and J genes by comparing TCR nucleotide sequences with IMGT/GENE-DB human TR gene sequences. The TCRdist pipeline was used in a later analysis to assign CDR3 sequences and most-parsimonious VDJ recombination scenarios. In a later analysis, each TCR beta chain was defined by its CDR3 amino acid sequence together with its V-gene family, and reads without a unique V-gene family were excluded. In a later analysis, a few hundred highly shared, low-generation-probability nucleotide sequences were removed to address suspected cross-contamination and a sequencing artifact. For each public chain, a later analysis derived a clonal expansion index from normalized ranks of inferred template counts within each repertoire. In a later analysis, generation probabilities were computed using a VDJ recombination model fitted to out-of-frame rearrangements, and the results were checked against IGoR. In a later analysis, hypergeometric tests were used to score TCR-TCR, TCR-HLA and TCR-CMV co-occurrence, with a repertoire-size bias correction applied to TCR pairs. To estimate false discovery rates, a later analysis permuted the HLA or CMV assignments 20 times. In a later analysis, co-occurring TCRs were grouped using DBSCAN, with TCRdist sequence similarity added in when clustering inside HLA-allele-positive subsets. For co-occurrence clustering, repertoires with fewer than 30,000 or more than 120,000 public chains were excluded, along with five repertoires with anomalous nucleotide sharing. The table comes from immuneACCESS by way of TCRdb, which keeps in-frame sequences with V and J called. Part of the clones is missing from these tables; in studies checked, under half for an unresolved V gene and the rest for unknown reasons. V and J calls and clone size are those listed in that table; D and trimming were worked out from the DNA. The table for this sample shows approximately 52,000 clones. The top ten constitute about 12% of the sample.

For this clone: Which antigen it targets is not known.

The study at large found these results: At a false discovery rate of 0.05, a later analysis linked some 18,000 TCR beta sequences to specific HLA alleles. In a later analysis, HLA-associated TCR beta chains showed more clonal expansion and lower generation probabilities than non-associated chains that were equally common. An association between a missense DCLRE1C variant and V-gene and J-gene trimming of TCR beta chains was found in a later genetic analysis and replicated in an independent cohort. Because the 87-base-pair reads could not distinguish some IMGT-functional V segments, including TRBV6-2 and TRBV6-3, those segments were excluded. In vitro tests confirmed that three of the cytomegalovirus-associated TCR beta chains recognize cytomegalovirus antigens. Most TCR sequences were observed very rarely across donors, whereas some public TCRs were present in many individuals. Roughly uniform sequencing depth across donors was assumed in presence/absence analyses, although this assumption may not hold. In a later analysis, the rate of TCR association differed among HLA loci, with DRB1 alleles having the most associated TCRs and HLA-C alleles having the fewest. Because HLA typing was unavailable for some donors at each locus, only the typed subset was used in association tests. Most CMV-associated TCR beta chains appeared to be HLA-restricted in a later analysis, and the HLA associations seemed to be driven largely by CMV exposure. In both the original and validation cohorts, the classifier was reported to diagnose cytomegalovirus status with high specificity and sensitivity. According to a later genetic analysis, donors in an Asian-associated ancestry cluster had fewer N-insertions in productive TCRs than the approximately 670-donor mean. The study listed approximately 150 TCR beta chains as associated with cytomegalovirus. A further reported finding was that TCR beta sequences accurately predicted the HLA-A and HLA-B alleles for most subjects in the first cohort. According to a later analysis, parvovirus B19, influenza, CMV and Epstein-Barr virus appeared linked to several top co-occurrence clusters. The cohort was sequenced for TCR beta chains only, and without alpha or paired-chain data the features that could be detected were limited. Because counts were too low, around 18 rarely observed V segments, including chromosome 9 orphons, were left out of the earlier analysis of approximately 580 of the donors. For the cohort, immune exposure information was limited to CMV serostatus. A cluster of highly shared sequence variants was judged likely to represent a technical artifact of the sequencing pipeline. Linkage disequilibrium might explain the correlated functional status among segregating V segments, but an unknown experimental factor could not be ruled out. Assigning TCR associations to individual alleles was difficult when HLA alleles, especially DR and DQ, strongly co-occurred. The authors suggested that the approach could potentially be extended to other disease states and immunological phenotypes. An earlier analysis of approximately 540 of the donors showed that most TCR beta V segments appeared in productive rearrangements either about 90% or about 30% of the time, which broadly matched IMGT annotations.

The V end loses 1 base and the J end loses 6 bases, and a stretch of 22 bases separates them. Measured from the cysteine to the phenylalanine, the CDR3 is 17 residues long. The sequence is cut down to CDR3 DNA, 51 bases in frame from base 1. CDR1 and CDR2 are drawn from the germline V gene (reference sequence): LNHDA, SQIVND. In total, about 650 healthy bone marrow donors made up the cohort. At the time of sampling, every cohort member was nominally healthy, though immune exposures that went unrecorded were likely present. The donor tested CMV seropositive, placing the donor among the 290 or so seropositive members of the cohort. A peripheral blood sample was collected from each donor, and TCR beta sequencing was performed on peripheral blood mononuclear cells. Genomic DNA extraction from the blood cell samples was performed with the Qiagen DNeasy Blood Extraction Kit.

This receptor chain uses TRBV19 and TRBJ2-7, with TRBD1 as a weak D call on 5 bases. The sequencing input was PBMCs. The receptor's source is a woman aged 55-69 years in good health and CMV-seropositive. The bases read TGTGCCAGTAGTATAGTAAGGTCCTGGGGCCCTCCGCCCGAGCAGTACTTC. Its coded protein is CASSIVRSWGPPPEQYF.